Listed here are 2 T cell receptor beta chains from one sample, sequenced in a study of OX40 agonist ivuxolimab in advanced cancers. The assay was immunoSEQ multiplex PCR, and TCRdb's table has in-frame clones only and misses some. The data hold about 34,000 clones, with around 80% observed a single time. The material sequenced was CD4+ or CD8+ T cells sorted from blood, taken in a trial of the OX40 agonist ivuxolimab. Every receptor here comes from an adult with an advanced solid tumor such as melanoma, head and neck, liver or kidney cancer.

The chain uses TRBV7-9 and TRBJ2-2; no definite D call. This CDR3 spans 14 amino acids. CDR1 and CDR2 (germline): SEHNR, FQNEAQ (reference sequence). V lost 2 bases and J lost 5, with 9 bases in between. CDR3 coding DNA: TGTGCCAGCAGCTTACACCATAAAACCGGGGAGCTGTTTTTT. Amino acid sequence: CASSLHHKTGELFF.

DNA of the CDR3: TGTGCCAGCAAGGGTTTGTGGGGGAAAGAGACCCAGTACTTC. This translates into CASKGLWGKETQYF. This chain connects TRBV11-1 to TRBJ2-5, with D perhaps given as TRBD1 or TRBD2 (5 bases each). The ends were cut back, 7 bases at V and 3 bases at J, with 15 bases in the middle. The CDR3 runs to 14 residues. CDR1 SGHAT and CDR2 FQDESV come from the germline V gene (reference sequence).